Included here is one T cell receptor beta chain sequence, with context. This sample is drawn from a study of blood T cell repertoires in COVID-19. Study-level background: Sample material is recorded as cDNA or gDNA derived from T cells, B-cell-depleted T cells, or PBMCs.

The CDR3 contains 15 residues. The V gene's germline CDR1 is SGDLS and CDR2 YYNGEE. The V and J ends lost 3 bases and 8 bases, in that order; junction bases with no gene match: 3. In the original processing: Estimates of nucleated cell counts were drawn from the amplification of reference gene primers. Clones were sequenced by immunoSEQ multiplex PCR, and TCRdb holds only the in-frame ones, with some missing. That table gives V, J and clone size, and the DNA gave D and trimming. The sample carries 95,000 to 100,000 clones, approximately 92% recorded once. The sample comprised peripheral blood. This sequence was found in a man in his fifties with active COVID-19. This chain joins TRBV9 and TRBJ2-1, with 15 nucleotides matching TRBD2. The CDR3 sequence is CASSGTSGRADEQFF. The CDR3 nucleotides are TGTGCCAGCAGCGGGACTAGCGGGAGGGCAGATGAGCAGTTCTTC.